The 27 T cell receptor beta chains listed next were all sequenced from one sample in a study of cytomegalovirus exposure and HLA in healthy donors. PCR employed 60 Vbeta and 13 Jbeta primers. Sequencing used immunoSEQ multiplex PCR; TCRdb keeps in-frame clones, though not all of them. The sample records about 140,000 clones, around 83% being singletons. Sequenced: PBMCs. All receptors come from a man aged 40-49 years in good health and CMV-seropositive.

Here the CDR3 reads CASTPSAHQETQYF. CDR3 DNA sequence: TGTGCCAGCACGCCTAGCGCGCACCAAGAGACCCAGTACTTC. J is TRBJ2-5 and V is TRBV2; possibly TRBD2 for D (6 bases). The V end lost 7 bases, the J end lost 0 bases, and 12 bases lay between the germline ends. The CDR3 loop spans 14 amino acids. Germline V gene lookup returns CDR1 SNHLY and CDR2 FYNNEI.

In regard to this clone: The junction departs from the called germline gene at one end, perhaps through a read error. V gene TRBV10-3 combines with J gene TRBJ2-7; D is ambiguous. Germline V gives CDR1 ENHRY, CDR2 SYGVKD. The CDR3 is 12 residues long. The CDR3 DNA follows: TGTGTCATCAGTGCAGGAACACCCGAGCAGTACTTC. Protein: CVISAGTPEQYF.

The chain has TRBV7-9 and TRBJ2-3; the D is unclear. Trimming cost V 4 bases and J 8 bases, with 13 bases left between them. Germline V gene lookup returns CDR1 SEHNR and CDR2 FQNEAQ (reference sequence). The CDR3 extends over 13 amino acids. CDR3 amino acids: CASSSLQAGTQYF. The DNA for the CDR3 is TGTGCCAGCAGCTCCCTCCAAGCTGGTACGCAGTATTTT.

J is TRBJ1-3 and V is TRBV9; D is possibly TRBD1 (6 bases). This CDR3 has 16 amino acids. Trimming took 4 bases from V and 4 from J, leaving 18 bases between them. In germline, CDR1 is SGDLS, CDR2 YYNGEE. The CDR3 DNA is TGTGCCAGCAGCCCCCAGATAGGGGGACAAGGAAACACCATATATTTT. It is translated as CASSPQIGGQGNTIYF.

Comment on this clone: This specimen includes other DNA sequences encoding the same CDR3. The V and J genes are TRBV6-4 and TRBJ2-1, with 11 positions matching TRBD2. With 4 bases clipped from V and 7 bases from J, the junction kept 3 bases outside the gene matches. This CDR3 contains 14 residues. Looked up from germline, CDR1 is MRHNA and CDR2 is SNTAGT. The CDR3 loop reads CASSGLAGGNEQFF. The CDR3 bases are TGTGCCAGCAGTGGGCTAGCGGGGGGAAATGAGCAGTTCTTC.

CDR3 sequence (DNA): TGCGCCAGCAGCTTGGCCGGGGGGGTTAAATACGAGCAGTACTTC. Residues: CASSLAGGVKYEQYF. The chain joins TRBV5-1 to TRBJ2-5, with TRBD2 identical over 8 bases. The J call may be incorrect, as the DNA end agrees better with TRBJ2-7. Germline V gives CDR1 SGHRS, CDR2 YFSETQ. The CDR3 contains 15 residues.

V and J are TRBV5-4 and TRBJ2-1, with D hard to call. From germline, CDR1 is SGHNT and CDR2 YYREEE (reference sequence). CDR3 size: 13 residues. Trimming left V 0 bases short and J 4 bases short, with 5 bases between. CDR3 sequence reads: CASSLDRYNEQFF. The DNA for the CDR3 is TGTGCCAGCAGCTTGGATCGGTACAATGAGCAGTTCTTC.

The chain carries TRBV21-1 and TRBJ2-3; TRBD2 reflects the table's D call only, with no check against the DNA. TRBV21-1 is flagged as a pseudogene. The CDR3 runs to 18 residues. CDR3 coding DNA: TGTGCCAGCAGCATAGGACTAGCGGGAGGGTTCCCCTTCGATACGCAGTATTTT. This codes for CASSIGLAGGFPFDTQYF.

The chain couples TRBV29-1 to TRBJ1-2; the match to TRBD1 covers 11 bases. Trimming cost V 0 bases and J 3 bases; bases outside gene matches: 3. The CDR3 totals 15 residues. CDR1 is SQVTM, CDR2 ANQGSEA, per germline. The CDR3 sequence is CSVEDPGQGDYGYTF. DNA of the CDR3: TGCAGCGTTGAAGACCCGGGACAGGGGGACTATGGCTACACCTTC.

This sequence joins TRBV5-1 and TRBJ2-7; D might be TRBD1 (6 bases). Trimming took 0 bases from V and 0 from J, leaving 10 bases between them. Germline CDR1 is SGHRS and CDR2 is YFSETQ. The length of the CDR3 is 15 residues. CDR3 sequence: CASSLGQASSYEQYF. The CDR3, as DNA: TGCGCCAGCAGCTTGGGACAGGCGTCCTCCTACGAGCAGTACTTC.

V and J are TRBV30 and TRBJ1-5; 7 nucleotides line up with TRBD1. Germline V CDR1 and CDR2: GTSNPN, SVGIG (reference sequence). The junction had 10 bases not matched to a gene; V was cut back by 2 bases and J by 0 bases. The CDR3 is made up of 17 amino acids. CDR3 coding DNA: TGTGCCTGGAGTTTGGGGACAGTTTTTTATAGCAATCAGCCCCAGCATTTT. It specifies CAWSLGTVFYSNQPQHF.

This clone was counted a single time. V gene TRBV5-1 combines with J gene TRBJ2-7; 8 nucleotides match TRBD2. CDR1 is SGHRS and CDR2 is YFSETQ in the germline V gene. The J segment lost 6 bases and the V segment lost 0 bases, leaving 2 bases of the junction unmatched. This CDR3 is 13 amino acids long. CDR3 region: CASSLVGLGEQYF. The CDR3 DNA follows: TGCGCCAGCAGCTTGGTGGGACTAGGCGAGCAGTACTTC. Looking up the rest from reference TRBV5-1 and TRBJ2-7 gives the full variable domain: KAGVTQTPRYLIKTRGQQVTLSCSPISGHRSVSWYQQTPGQGLQFLFEYFSETQRNKGNFPGRFSGRQFSNSRSEMNVSTLELGDSALYLCASSLVGLGEQYFGPGTRLTVT.

This sequence joins TRBV10-3 and TRBJ2-2; 7 bases map to TRBD1. The CDR3 extends over 15 amino acids. The germline V gene encodes CDR1 ENHRY and CDR2 SYGVKD. The J segment lost 4 bases and the V segment lost 6 bases, leaving 8 bases of the junction unmatched. The CDR3 here is CAISSQGISTGELFF. DNA for the CDR3: TGTGCCATCAGCTCACAGGGGATCAGCACCGGGGAGCTGTTTTTT.

This clone appeared a few times. The genes are TRBV5-1 and TRBJ1-1; 7 nucleotides align to TRBD1. This CDR3 has 15 amino acids. After removal of 7 bases from V and 1 base from J, the junction contained 10 bases not matched to a gene. Germline V gene sequence: CDR1 SGHRS, CDR2 YFSETQ. CDR3 in amino acids: CASQGVGARNTEAFF. CDR3 sequence (DNA): TGCGCCAGCCAGGGGGTCGGGGCGCGGAACACTGAAGCTTTCTTT.

This clone was seen a single time. The rearrangement joins TRBV4-1 to TRBJ1-5; 12 bases line up with TRBD1. The CDR3 has 16 amino acids. V dropped 7 bases and J dropped 5; count of bases not matched to a gene: 9. Germline CDR1 is MGHRA and CDR2 is YSYEKL. The CDR3 DNA reads as TGCGCCAGCACCCCGGCCGGGACAGGGGGCGATCAGCCCCAGCATTTT. Protein product: CASTPAGTGGDQPQHF.

This rearrangement joins TRBV6-6 to TRBJ1-5; tentative D call: TRBD1 (6 bases). The ends were cut back, 2 bases at V and 0 bases at J, with 11 bases in the middle. The CDR3 consists of 16 residues. Germline V gene sequence: CDR1 MNHNY, CDR2 SVGAGI (reference sequence). CDR3 bases: TGTGCCAGCAGTTACCCGACAGGATATAGCAATCAGCCCCAGCATTTT. Residues: CASSYPTGYSNQPQHF.

This clone has more than one count but fewer than ten. The rearrangement uses TRBV7-8 and TRBJ2-6; a weak D match, TRBD2 (5 bases). Germline CDR1 SGHVS, CDR2 FQNEAQ. Deletions cut 5 bases from V and 0 bases from J, with 8 bases between. The CDR3 loop spans 15 amino acids. This CDR3 is CASSPRGSGANVLTF. The CDR3 nucleotides read TGTGCCAGCAGCCCCCGGGGCTCTGGGGCCAACGTCCTGACTTTC.

Turning to this clone: Other DNA sequences in the sample encode the same CDR3. CDR3: CASSLDRGYTEAFF. CDR3 sequence (DNA): TGTGCCAGCAGCCTCGACAGGGGATACACTGAAGCTTTCTTT. The rearrangement uses TRBV5-4 and TRBJ1-1; 8 bases match TRBD1. Germline CDR1 reads SGHNT; CDR2 reads YYREEE (reference sequence). The CDR3 is made up of 14 amino acids. The J segment lost 3 bases and the V segment lost 4 bases, leaving 5 bases of the junction unmatched. The variable domain in full, completed from reference TRBV5-4 and TRBJ1-1, reads ETGVTQSPTHLIKTRGQQVTLRCSSQSGHNTVSWYQQALGQGPQFIFQYYREEENGRGNFPPRFSGLQFPNYSSELNVNALELDDSALYLCASSLDRGYTEAFFGQGTRLTVV.

The chain uses TRBV27 and TRBJ2-3, with 10 bases fitting TRBD2. CDR1 and CDR2 (germline): MNHEY, SMNVEV (reference sequence). The CDR3 runs 18 residues. The V and J ends lost 4 bases and 1 base, in that order; junction bases with no gene match: 11. The CDR3 here is CASSSYMASGSGTDTQYF. The CDR3 nucleotides read TGTGCCAGCAGTTCATACATGGCTAGCGGGAGTGGCACAGATACGCAGTATTTT.

This clone was seen once. This chain links TRBV7-9 with TRBJ1-4, with TRBD1 matching 9 bases. Per germline, CDR1 SEHNR and CDR2 FQNEAQ (reference sequence). The CDR3 loop spans 17 amino acids. V shed 5 bases and J 0 bases; nucleotides not matched to a gene: 7. CDR3 region: CASSRDRVFATNEKLFF. Here the CDR3 DNA reads TGTGCCAGCAGCCGGGACAGGGTGTTCGCAACTAATGAAAAACTGTTTTTT.

The chain recombines TRBV2 with TRBJ2-6; TRBD1 matches at 7 bases. The CDR3 has 15 residues. Germline V gives CDR1 SNHLY, CDR2 FYNNEI. Trimming cost V 6 bases and J 4 bases; bases outside gene matches: 6. CDR3 region: CASSLDRAGANVLTF. The CDR3 nucleotides read TGTGCCAGCAGCCTTGACAGGGCCGGGGCCAACGTCCTGACTTTC.

This clone turned up a few times. The CDR3 spells CAISENAGEAFF. CDR3 coding DNA: TGTGCCATCAGTGAGAACGCAGGGGAAGCTTTCTTT. The gene calls are TRBV10-3 and TRBJ1-1, with a tentative D call TRBD1 (5 bases). V was clipped by 2 bases and J by 8 bases, with 9 bases between them. The CDR3 contains 12 residues. Germline CDR1 and CDR2: ENHRY and SYGVKD.

The gene calls are TRBV5-6 and TRBJ1-6; no reliable D call. Germline CDR1 SGHDT, CDR2 YYEEEE. The CDR3 length is 12 residues. V was trimmed by 4 bases and J by 9 bases, leaving 8 bases between them. The CDR3 coding sequence is TGTGCCAGCAGCAAGACAAGTTCACCCCTCCACTTT. Protein: CASSKTSSPLHF.

The chain employs TRBV19 and TRBJ1-1; 7 nucleotides line up with TRBD1. There are 15 residues in the CDR3. Trimming took 2 bases from V and 2 from J; bases not matched to a gene: 5. Germline assignment: CDR1 LNHDA and CDR2 SQIVND (reference sequence). The CDR3, as DNA: TGTGCCAGTAGTATAATTGACAGGGCCAACACTGAAGCTTTCTTT. It specifies CASSIIDRANTEAFF.

The gene calls are TRBV2 and TRBJ1-2; 7 positions match TRBD1. The germline V gene has CDR1 SNHLY and CDR2 FYNNEI. The CDR3 has 14 amino acids. Trimming removed 4 bases from V and 2 bases from J; junction bases left unmatched: 4. CDR3 sequence reads: CASSAGRGNYGYTF. As DNA, the CDR3 is TGTGCCAGCAGTGCGGGCAGGGGGAACTATGGCTACACCTTC.

V usage is TRBV7-3 and J usage is TRBJ1-1, with D hard to call. Germline CDR1 is SGHTA and CDR2 is FQGTGA. The CDR3 consists of 14 residues. V dropped 1 base and J dropped 2 bases, with 8 bases sitting between them. The CDR3 sequence: CASSLMPGNTEAFF. The CDR3 nucleotides read TGTGCCAGCAGCTTAATGCCAGGAAACACTGAAGCTTTCTTT.

V and J are TRBV6-6 and TRBJ2-7, with TRBD2 matching 7 bases. CDR1 and CDR2 (germline): MNHNY, SVGAGI (reference sequence). J gave up 2 bases and V 0 bases, and 4 bases lay outside the gene matches. This CDR3 has 15 amino acids. The CDR3 bases are TGTGCCAGCAGTTACTCAACTAGCGCCACCTACGAGCAGTACTTC. It encodes CASSYSTSATYEQYF.